This T cell receptor beta chain was sequenced during a study of blood T cell repertoires in COVID-19. Whole-study context: Material from acute and convalescent COVID-19 was sourced from the United States, Italy and Spain. PBMCs, B-cell-depleted T cells, or T cells were the source of the cDNA or gDNA that made up the material.

In the source study's methods: For nucleated cells, counts were estimated from reference gene primer amplification. Libraries were prepared by immunoSEQ multiplex PCR; TCRdb keeps only in-frame clonotypes and omits some of them. The V and J calls and clone size were taken over from that table, and D and trimming were inferred from the DNA. This repertoire shows some 150,000 clones, approximately 91% found once; its top ten account for more than 2%. The CDR3 loop spans 15 amino acids. Germline V gene data show CDR1 as SGHAT and CDR2 as FQNNGV. V was pared by 4 bases and J by 6 bases, with 3 bases of the junction left unmatched. This clone was picked up a small number of times.

This sequence joins TRBV11-2 and TRBJ1-6; 10 bases map to TRBD1. The sequenced sample consisted of peripheral blood. This receptor was taken from a woman between 65 and 79 years old with acute or convalescent COVID-19. CDR3: CASSSRDRGNSPLHF. The CDR3 DNA reads TGTGCCAGCAGCTCCCGGGACAGGGGTAATTCACCCCTCCACTTT.